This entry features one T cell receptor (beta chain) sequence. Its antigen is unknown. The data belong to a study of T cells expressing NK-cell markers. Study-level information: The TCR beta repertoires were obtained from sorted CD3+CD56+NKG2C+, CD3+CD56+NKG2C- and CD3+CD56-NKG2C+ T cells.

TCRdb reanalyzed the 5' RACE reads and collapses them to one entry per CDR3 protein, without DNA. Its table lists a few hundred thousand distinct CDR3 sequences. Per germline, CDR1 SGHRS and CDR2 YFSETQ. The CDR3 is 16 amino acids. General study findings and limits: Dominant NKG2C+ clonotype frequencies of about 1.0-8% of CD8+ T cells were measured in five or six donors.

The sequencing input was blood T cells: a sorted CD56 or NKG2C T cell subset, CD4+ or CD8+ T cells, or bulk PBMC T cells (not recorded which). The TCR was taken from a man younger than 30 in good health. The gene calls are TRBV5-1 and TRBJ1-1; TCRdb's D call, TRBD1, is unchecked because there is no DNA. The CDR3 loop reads CASSDNQGPSDTEAFF.